This T cell receptor beta chain was profiled in a study of response to subunit inactivated influenza vaccine (dated by TCRdb to 2016 to 2019). About the investigation overall: The study used deep quantitative T cell receptor repertoire profiling to track responses to a trivalent subunit inactivated influenza vaccine. Results the study describes overall, beyond this receptor: The authors proposed that each seasonal influenza vaccination may bring in only a limited number of new T cells.

About this clonotype: The antigen it recognizes is unknown. It has no much larger one-base neighbor in the sample; base qualities were not kept.

Between the V and J ends, shortened by 3 bases and 1 base respectively, the junction contains 9 bases. Spanning cysteine to phenylalanine, the CDR3 consists of 14 amino acids. CDR3 DNA only is kept here, 42 bases in frame from base 1. The library was built by means of RT-PCR. Instrument on record: Illumina HiSeq 2500. TCRdb reprocessed the public reads (quality trimming at Q25 with fastp, clone calling with MiXCR) and kept in-frame beta chains. Rows are unified per CDR3 protein, each entry keeping the most common DNA and genes. The sample table shows roughly 700,000 distinct CDR3 sequences, and 15% to 17% are seen once. The top ten hold 9.5% to 13% of the sample.

This receptor was identified in a man aged 50 to 60 who received an inactivated influenza vaccine. Donor details come from another sample of the same person, matched by shared clones. This specimen was PBMCs from blood, taken 12 days after vaccination. The chain uses TRBV12-3 or TRBV12-4 and TRBJ2-5, with an unclear D gene assignment. The DNA reads TGTGCCAGCAGTTTCGTGAACGGCCAAGAGACCCAGTACTTC. Translated, it reads CASSFVNGQETQYF.